This entry lists 27 T cell receptor beta chains sequenced from one sample in a study of beta chain features in type 1 diabetes. Reverse transcribing all isolated RNA meant expressed TCRB transcripts were sequenced. Only in-frame clones appear in the TCRdb table, and some are missing; sequencing was by immunoSEQ multiplex PCR. The repertoire holds around 310,000 clones, with 11% as singletons. Sequencing was carried out using naive CD4+ T cells from blood. The source of these receptors is a woman aged 25 to 39 in good health.

The rearrangement joins TRBV4-2 to TRBJ2-6; 8 nucleotides agree with TRBD1. J gave up 2 bases and V 4 bases, and 7 bases lay outside the gene matches. The CDR3 totals 17 residues. Germline V lookup: CDR1 LGHNA, CDR2 YNFKEQ. The DNA of the CDR3 is TGTGCCAGCAGCCGGGGGACAGGCGGGACTGGGGCCAACGTCCTGACTTTC. Translated: CASSRGTGGTGANVLTF.

The chain employs TRBV18 and TRBJ2-7, with a weak D call TRBD2 (5 bases). Germline CDR1 reads KGHSH; CDR2 reads LQKENI. Trimming removed 2 bases at V and 7 bases at J, with 18 bases between. This CDR3 has 15 amino acids. The chain's CDR3 is CASSPSDGDGWEQYF. CDR3 in DNA: TGTGCCAGCTCACCATCGGACGGGGATGGATGGGAGCAGTACTTC.

The chain has TRBV5-4 and TRBJ2-1; 12 bases are a match to TRBD1. The germline gives CDR1 SGHNT, CDR2 YYREEE (reference sequence). CDR3 length equals 16 residues. Trimming at V came to 2 bases and at J to 4 bases, leaving 4 bases not matched to a gene. CDR3: CASSLMGQGAYNEQFF. The CDR3 nucleotides read TGTGCCAGCAGCTTAATGGGACAGGGGGCTTACAATGAGCAGTTCTTC.

This clone was seen only a few times. The rearrangement joins TRBV9 to TRBJ2-1, with 10 nucleotides matching TRBD2. J was trimmed by 5 bases and V by 1 base; bases with no gene match: 9. Germline V lookup: CDR1 SGDLS, CDR2 YYNGEE. CDR3 length: 17 amino acids. The CDR3 DNA sequence: TGTGCCAGCAGCGTAAAGACTAGCGGGCGAATCGACAATGAGCAGTTCTTC. It is translated as CASSVKTSGRIDNEQFF.

In its sample, this clone was seen a few times. The chain employs TRBV9 and TRBJ2-3; D is perhaps TRBD1 (6 bases). V lost 0 bases, J lost 2 bases, and 13 bases lay in between. This CDR3 is 16 amino acids long. Germline V gene lookup returns CDR1 SGDLS and CDR2 YYNGEE. The CDR3 loop reads CASSVVGRGFTDTQYF. DNA for the CDR3: TGTGCCAGCAGCGTAGTCGGCAGGGGATTCACAGATACGCAGTATTTT. Filled out from reference TRBV9 and TRBJ2-3, the complete variable domain reads DSGVTQTPKHLITATGQRVTLRCSPRSGDLSVYWYQQSLDQGLQFLIQYYNGEERAKGNILERFSAQQFPDLHSELNLSSLELGDSALYFCASSVVGRGFTDTQYFGPGTRLTVL.

This clone showed up just a few times. V is TRBV18 and J is TRBJ2-2, with 8 nucleotides matching TRBD2. The germline gives CDR1 KGHSH, CDR2 LQKENI. The CDR3 sequence is 16 residues long. After removal of 1 base from V and 0 bases from J, the junction contained 1 base not matched to a gene. The DNA of the CDR3 is TGTGCCAGCTCACCACAAGCGGGGGCGAACACCGGGGAGCTGTTTTTT. Translated, it gives CASSPQAGANTGELFF.

This clone was seen a few times. The gene calls are TRBV30 and TRBJ2-1, with 7 bases lining up with TRBD1. J gave up 1 base and V 1 base, and 4 bases lay outside the gene matches. Germline CDR1 GTSNPN, CDR2 SVGIG (reference sequence). This CDR3 is 15 amino acids long. The CDR3 bases are TGTGCCTGGAGTGGGGAACAGGGGTCCTACAATGAGCAGTTCTTC. Amino acid sequence: CAWSGEQGSYNEQFF.

This clone was counted a few times. The rearrangement joins TRBV28 to TRBJ2-7, with D hard to call. The CDR3 contains 13 residues. The germline V gene has CDR1 MDHEN and CDR2 SYDVKM. The V end lost 3 bases, the J end lost 3 bases, and 9 bases lay between the germline ends. The CDR3 nucleotides read TGTGCCAGCAGTTTTTATAGAAACTACGAGCAGTACTTC. Its protein is CASSFYRNYEQYF.

In this sample, this clone turned up a few times. The rearrangement links TRBV7-3 to TRBJ2-3, with 7 bases fitting TRBD2. J was trimmed by 9 bases and V by 5 bases; bases with no gene match: 5. Germline loops: CDR1 SGHTA, CDR2 FQGTGA. This CDR3 comprises 12 residues. The CDR3 DNA reads TGTGCCAGCAGCCCTAGCGGTCCGACGCAGTATTTT. Amino acid sequence: CASSPSGPTQYF.

The CDR3 protein is CASGTERDTQYF. The CDR3 DNA reads TGTGCCAGCGGAACGGAGAGAGATACGCAGTATTTT. The genes are TRBV7-8 and TRBJ2-3; D gene uncertain. The CDR3 loop spans 12 amino acids. Trimming took 8 bases from V and 5 from J, leaving 11 bases between them. Per the germline V gene, CDR1 is SGHVS and CDR2 is FQNEAQ.

V and J are TRBV9 and TRBJ2-2; D is ambiguous. Germline-derived CDR1 and CDR2 are SGDLS and YYNGEE. V was clipped by 0 bases and J by 4 bases, with 13 bases between them. The CDR3 covers 16 residues. The CDR3, as DNA: TGTGCCAGCAGCGTAGGGATAGCCCGAAGCACCGGGGAGCTGTTTTTT. It translates to CASSVGIARSTGELFF.

There are a few counts of this clone. J is TRBJ1-3 and V is TRBV15; tentative D call: TRBD1 (6 bases). The ends were cut back, 0 bases at V and 8 bases at J, with 20 bases in the middle. Germline V gene lookup returns CDR1 LNHNV and CDR2 YYDKDF (reference sequence). CDR3 length: 17 amino acids. CDR3: CATSRDIRAGARDTIYF. In nucleotides, the CDR3 is TGTGCCACCAGCAGAGATATCCGGGCAGGGGCCAGGGACACCATATATTTT. The complete variable domain, with remaining parts taken from reference TRBV15 and TRBJ1-3, reads DAMVIQNPRYQVTQFGKPVTLSCSQTLNHNVMYWYQQKSSQAPKLLFHYYDKDFNNEADTPDNFQSRRPNTSFCFLDIRSPGLGDTAMYLCATSRDIRAGARDTIYFGEGSWLTVV.

This clone has a handful of counts. The chain uses TRBV4-1 and TRBJ2-3; weak D call: TRBD2 (5 bases). Trimming removed 1 base at V and 1 base at J, with 9 bases between. Germline V gene data show CDR1 as MGHRA and CDR2 as YSYEKL. There are 15 residues in the CDR3. The CDR3 spells CASSQGAEGTDTQYF. In DNA, the CDR3 is TGCGCCAGCAGCCAAGGGGCGGAGGGCACAGATACGCAGTATTTT.

The sample holds a few counts of this clone. Other nucleotide sequences in the sample specify the same CDR3. The chain links TRBV27 to TRBJ2-1, with TRBD2 matching 11 bases. J lost 3 bases, V lost 3 bases, and 4 bases had no gene match. The CDR3 spans 16 residues. Germline V CDR1 and CDR2: MNHEY, SMNVEV (reference sequence). The CDR3 here is CASSFRLAGGYNEQFF. DNA of the CDR3: TGTGCCAGCAGTTTCCGTCTAGCGGGAGGCTACAATGAGCAGTTCTTC.

The sample holds a few counts of this clone. V and J are TRBV5-1 and TRBJ2-1, with 11 bases lining up with TRBD1. The germline CDR1 and CDR2 sequences are SGHRS and YFSETQ. Trimming cost V 4 bases and J 8 bases; bases outside gene matches: 8. This CDR3 region has 15 residues. CDR3 coding DNA: TGCGCCAGCAGCACGGACAGGGGGCGGGGTGATGAGCAGTTCTTC. Protein: CASSTDRGRGDEQFF.

The rearrangement uses TRBV7-9 and TRBJ2-5, with D possibly being TRBD2 (6 bases). V was clipped by 5 bases and J by 4 bases, with 11 bases between them. The CDR3 contains 13 residues. Germline lookup yields CDR1 SEHNR and CDR2 FQNEAQ (reference sequence). The CDR3: CASSRLEGETQYF. CDR3 in DNA: TGTGCCAGCAGCCGCCTGGAGGGAGAGACCCAGTACTTC.

The chain has TRBV27 and TRBJ2-1, with 7 nucleotides matching TRBD2. Unmatched junction bases numbered 3, after V lost 4 bases and J lost 0 bases. This CDR3 is 15 amino acids long. Germline V gives CDR1 MNHEY, CDR2 SMNVEV (reference sequence). CDR3 bases: TGTGCCAGCAGTTCTGGCGGGAGCTCCTACAATGAGCAGTTCTTC. Protein product: CASSSGGSSYNEQFF.

The genes are TRBV21-1 and TRBJ1-2; the table calls TRBD1, which could not be checked here. TRBV21-1 is an annotated pseudogene. This CDR3 contains 13 residues. The CDR3 DNA reads TGTGCCAGCATCCCGGGACAAACCTATGGCTACACCTTC. Protein product: CASIPGQTYGYTF.

This clone came up a few times. Here the CDR3 DNA reads TGCGCCAGCAGCTTTGGGACTAGCGGGTCCAATGAGCAGTTCTTC. Translation: CASSFGTSGSNEQFF. The V and J genes are TRBV5-1 and TRBJ2-1; 12 bases are shared with TRBD2. V trimming: 2 bases; J trimming: 6 bases; junction bases outside the gene matches: 3. The CDR3 extends over 15 amino acids. Germline lookup yields CDR1 SGHRS and CDR2 YFSETQ.

This clone was detected only a few times. The rearrangement links TRBV19 to TRBJ2-1; 7 bases align to TRBD1. This CDR3 is 15 amino acids long. V shed 5 bases, J shed 4 bases, and the junction held 8 bases outside the gene matches. CDR1 LNHDA and CDR2 SQIVND come from the germline V gene (reference sequence). The CDR3 region is CASSPRDSVYNEQFF. The CDR3 nucleotides are TGTGCCAGTAGTCCCCGGGACAGTGTATACAATGAGCAGTTCTTC. Full variable domain (remainder filled in from reference TRBV19 and TRBJ2-1): DGGITQSPKYLFRKEGQNVTLSCEQNLNHDAMYWYRQDPGQGLRLIYYSQIVNDFQKGDIAEGYSVSREKKESFPLTVTSAQKNPTAFYLCASSPRDSVYNEQFFGPGTRLTVL.

The sample holds a few counts of this clone. The V call is TRBV2, the J call TRBJ2-3; 8 bases align to TRBD2. This CDR3 spans 17 amino acids. Per germline, CDR1 SNHLY and CDR2 FYNNEI. V lost 4 bases, J lost 4 bases, and 13 bases stayed unmatched. CDR3 residues: CASSGGGAGDSADTQYF. In DNA form, the CDR3 reads TGTGCCAGCAGTGGTGGGGGAGCGGGAGATTCTGCAGATACGCAGTATTTT.

The chain couples TRBV28 to TRBJ2-3, with 8 positions matching TRBD2. Germline V CDR1 and CDR2: MDHEN, SYDVKM. V gave up 3 bases and J gave up 1 base; unmatched junction bases: 3. There are 15 residues in the CDR3. The CDR3 loop is CASSLGREGTDTQYF. In DNA, the CDR3 is TGTGCCAGCAGTTTGGGGCGGGAGGGCACAGATACGCAGTATTTT.

This clone has just a few counts. The chain links TRBV28 to TRBJ2-5; 7 bases align to TRBD2. Germline V gives CDR1 MDHEN, CDR2 SYDVKM. The CDR3 has 16 residues. V dropped 6 bases and J dropped 4; count of bases not matched to a gene: 14. The CDR3 loop is CASSPSRAGKRETQYF. The CDR3 DNA is TGTGCCAGCAGCCCTTCGAGAGCGGGAAAGCGAGAGACCCAGTACTTC. The full variable domain, with the rest looked up from reference TRBV28 and TRBJ2-5, is DVKVTQSSRYLVKRTGEKVFLECVQDMDHENMFWYRQDPGLGLRLIYFSYDVKMKEKGDIPEGYSVSREKKERFSLILESASTNQTSMYLCASSPSRAGKRETQYFGPGTRLLVL.

This clone has only a few counts. This chain connects TRBV30 to TRBJ1-3, with 7 bases aligning to TRBD1. Germline loops: CDR1 GTSNPN, CDR2 SVGIG (reference sequence). This CDR3 region has 18 residues. Trimming removed 0 bases from V and 0 bases from J; junction bases left unmatched: 11. The CDR3, as DNA: TGTGCCTGGAGTGTTTACGGGGACAGCTCTCACTCTGGAAACACCATATATTTT. Protein product: CAWSVYGDSSHSGNTIYF.

This clone was seen a handful of times. The CDR3 spells CASSVAGSGRPSYNEQFF. The CDR3 nucleotides are TGTGCCAGCAGCGTAGCAGGTAGCGGGAGGCCGTCCTACAATGAGCAGTTCTTC. The V and J genes are TRBV9 and TRBJ2-1; TRBD2 agrees at 10 bases. The V gene's germline CDR1 is SGDLS and CDR2 YYNGEE. CDR3 length equals 18 residues. V gave up 0 bases and J gave up 1 base; unmatched junction bases: 7.

This chain uses TRBV5-1 with TRBJ2-3; no clear D gene. The germline V gene has CDR1 SGHRS and CDR2 YFSETQ. V lost 0 bases to trimming and J lost 2 bases, with 4 bases between them. The CDR3 consists of 13 residues. CDR3 residues: CASSLDNTDTQYF. The CDR3 DNA reads TGCGCCAGCAGCTTGGATAACACAGATACGCAGTATTTT.

This clone was seen a few times. The V and J genes are TRBV7-3 and TRBJ2-3; D not resolved. V lost 3 bases, J lost 6 bases, and 10 bases lay in between. This CDR3 has 13 residues. Germline CDR1 SGHTA, CDR2 FQGTGA. In DNA form, the CDR3 reads TGTGCCAGCAGCTTCTATTTATCGGATACGCAGTATTTT. Its translation is CASSFYLSDTQYF.